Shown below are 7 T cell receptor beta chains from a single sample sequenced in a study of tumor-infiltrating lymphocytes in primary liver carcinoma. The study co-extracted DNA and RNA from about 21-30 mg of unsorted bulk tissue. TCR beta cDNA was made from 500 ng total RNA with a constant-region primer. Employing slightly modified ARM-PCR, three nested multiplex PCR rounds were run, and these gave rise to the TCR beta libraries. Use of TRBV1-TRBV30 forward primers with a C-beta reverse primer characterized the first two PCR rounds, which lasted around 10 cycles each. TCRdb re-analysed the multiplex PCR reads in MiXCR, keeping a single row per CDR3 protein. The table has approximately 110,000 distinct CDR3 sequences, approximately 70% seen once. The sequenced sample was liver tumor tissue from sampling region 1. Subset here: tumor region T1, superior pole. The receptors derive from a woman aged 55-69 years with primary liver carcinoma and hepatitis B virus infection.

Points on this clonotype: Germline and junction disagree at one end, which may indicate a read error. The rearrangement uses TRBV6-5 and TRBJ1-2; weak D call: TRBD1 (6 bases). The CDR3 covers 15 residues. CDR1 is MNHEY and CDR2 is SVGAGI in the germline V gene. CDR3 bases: TGTGCCAGCAAGCTAATAGGGGGTCCCATGAATGGCTACACTTTC. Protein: CASKLIGGPMNGYTF.

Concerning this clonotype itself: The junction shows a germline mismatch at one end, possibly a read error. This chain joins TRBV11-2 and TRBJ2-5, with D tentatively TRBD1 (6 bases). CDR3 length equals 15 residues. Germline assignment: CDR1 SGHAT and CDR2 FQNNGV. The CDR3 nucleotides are TGTGCCAAAAGCCGTGAATCAGGGGTTTGGGAGACCGAGTACTTC. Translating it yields CAKSRESGVWETEYF.

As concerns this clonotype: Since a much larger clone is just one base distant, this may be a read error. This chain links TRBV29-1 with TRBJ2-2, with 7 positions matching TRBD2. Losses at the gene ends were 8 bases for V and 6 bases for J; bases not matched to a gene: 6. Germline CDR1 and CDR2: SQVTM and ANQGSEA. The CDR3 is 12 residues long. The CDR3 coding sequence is TGCAGCTGCTGGGGGGGGGCCGGGGAGCTGTTTTTT. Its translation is CSCWGGAGELFF.

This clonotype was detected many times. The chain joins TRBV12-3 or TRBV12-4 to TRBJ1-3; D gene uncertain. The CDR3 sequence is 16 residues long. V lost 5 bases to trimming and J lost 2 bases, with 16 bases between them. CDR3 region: CASSLRVHETGNTIYF. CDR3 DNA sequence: TGTGCCAGCAGTCTTAGGGTCCACGAAACTGGAAACACCATATATTTT.

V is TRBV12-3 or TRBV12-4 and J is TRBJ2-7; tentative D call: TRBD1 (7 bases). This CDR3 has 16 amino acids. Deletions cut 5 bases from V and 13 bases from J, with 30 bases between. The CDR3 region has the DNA TGTGCCAGCAGTCAACACCTTCGGACAGGAGGGGACGGGCAATACTTC. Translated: CASSQHLRTGGDGQYF.

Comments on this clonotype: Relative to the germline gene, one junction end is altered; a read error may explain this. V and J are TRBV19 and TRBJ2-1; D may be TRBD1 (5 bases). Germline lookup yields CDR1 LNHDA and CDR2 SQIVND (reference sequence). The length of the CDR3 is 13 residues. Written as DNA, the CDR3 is TGTGCCAGTAGTCGCAGGGAATACAATGAGCTGTTCTTC. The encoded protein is CASSRREYNELFF.

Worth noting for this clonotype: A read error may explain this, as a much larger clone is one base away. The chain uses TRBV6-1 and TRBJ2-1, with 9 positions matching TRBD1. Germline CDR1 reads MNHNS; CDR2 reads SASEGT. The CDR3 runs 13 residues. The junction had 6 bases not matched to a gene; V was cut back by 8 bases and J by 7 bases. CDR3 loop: CASGTGKRNEQFF. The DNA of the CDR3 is TGTGCCAGCGGGACAGGGAAGAGGAATGAGCAGTTCTTC.